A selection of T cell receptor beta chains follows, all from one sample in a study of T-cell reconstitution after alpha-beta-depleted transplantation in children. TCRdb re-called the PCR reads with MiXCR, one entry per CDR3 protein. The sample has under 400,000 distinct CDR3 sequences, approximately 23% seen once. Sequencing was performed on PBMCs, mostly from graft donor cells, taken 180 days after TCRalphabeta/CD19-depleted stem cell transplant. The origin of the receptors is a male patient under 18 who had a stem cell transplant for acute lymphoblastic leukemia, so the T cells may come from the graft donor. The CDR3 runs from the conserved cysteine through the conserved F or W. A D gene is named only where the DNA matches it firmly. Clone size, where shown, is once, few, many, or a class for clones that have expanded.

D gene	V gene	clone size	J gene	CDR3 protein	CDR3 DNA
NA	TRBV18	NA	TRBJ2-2	CASSPRRENTGELFF	TGTGCCAGCTCACCTCGACGGGAGAACACCGGGGAGCTGTTTTTT
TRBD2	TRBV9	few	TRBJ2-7	CASSVGRPGLADIREQYF	TGTGCCAGCAGCGTAGGTAGGCCGGGACTAGCAGACATAAGGGAGCAGTACTTC
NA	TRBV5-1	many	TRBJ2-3	CASSHGSTDTQYF	TGCGCCAGCAGCCATGGTAGCACAGATACGCAGTATTTT
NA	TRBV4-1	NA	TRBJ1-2	CASSQQAGGYTF	TGCGCCAGCAGCCAACAGGCCGGAGGCTACACCTTC
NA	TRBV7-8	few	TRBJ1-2	CASSLLGRMGYGYTF	TGTGCCAGCAGCTTACTGGGCAGGATGGGCTATGGCTACACCTTC
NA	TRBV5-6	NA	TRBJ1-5	CASSLAVGSNQPQHF	TGTGCCAGCAGCTTGGCCGTTGGTAGCAATCAGCCCCAGCATTTT
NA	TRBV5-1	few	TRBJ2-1	CASSFVFGSFSEQFF	TGCGCCAGCAGCTTCGTTTTCGGGAGCTTCAGTGAGCAGTTCTTC
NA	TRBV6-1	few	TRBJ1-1	CASGQQGMGRAEAFF	TGTGCCAGCGGACAACAGGGAATGGGGCGCGCTGAAGCTTTCTTT
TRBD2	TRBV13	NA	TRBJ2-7	CASRLWTSGSREQYF	TGTGCCAGCAGACTTTGGACTAGCGGGAGTAGGGAGCAGTACTTC
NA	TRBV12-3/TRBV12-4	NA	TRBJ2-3	CASSLGPFTDTQYF	TGTGCCAGCAGTTTAGGGCCATTCACAGATACGCAGTATTTT
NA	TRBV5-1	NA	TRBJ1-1	CASSLGQPSNTEAFF	TGCGCCAGCAGCTTGGGACAGCCGTCGAACACTGAAGCTTTCTTT
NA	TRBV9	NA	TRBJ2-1	CASSVYGASPGEQFF	TGTGCCAGCAGCGTTTACGGGGCGAGTCCAGGTGAGCAGTTCTTC
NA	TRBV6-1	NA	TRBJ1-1	CASSRKTLGEHTEAFF	TGTGCCAGCTCGCGGAAAACATTGGGTGAGCACACTGAAGCTTTCTTT
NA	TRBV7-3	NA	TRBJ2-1	CASSFLGPSSYNEQFF	TGTGCCAGCAGCTTTCTAGGGCCTAGCTCCTACAATGAGCAGTTCTTC
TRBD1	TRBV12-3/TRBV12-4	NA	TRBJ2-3	CASSHRGMATDTQYF	TGTGCCAGCAGTCACAGGGGGATGGCCACAGATACGCAGTATTTT
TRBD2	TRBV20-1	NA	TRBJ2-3	CSASRAGGLSTDTQYF	TGCAGTGCTAGTAGGGCGGGGGGCCTTAGCACAGATACGCAGTATTTT
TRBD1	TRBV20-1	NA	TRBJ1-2	CSAIHRRAGTGSYGYTF	TGCAGTGCTATACACCGACGCGCCGGGACAGGCTCCTATGGCTACACCTTC
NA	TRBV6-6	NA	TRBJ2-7	CASTDWGPYEQYF	TGTGCCAGCACCGACTGGGGGCCCTACGAGCAGTACTTC
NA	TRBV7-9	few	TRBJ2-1	CASSFGGFF	TGTGCCAGCAGCTTCGGCGGGTTCTTC
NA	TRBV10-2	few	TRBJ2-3	CASSGRVYTDTQYF	TGCGCCAGCAGTGGAAGGGTCTACACAGATACGCAGTATTTT
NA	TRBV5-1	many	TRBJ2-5	CASSLLLGGQETQYF	TGCGCCAGCAGCTTGTTGTTGGGGGGACAAGAGACCCAGTACTTC
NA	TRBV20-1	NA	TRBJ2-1	CSARGLAATYNEQFF	TGCAGTGCTCGGGGGCTAGCGGCCACCTACAATGAGCAGTTCTTC
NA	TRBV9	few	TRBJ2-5	CASSVNRGSQETQYF	TGTGCCAGCAGCGTTAATAGGGGGTCACAAGAGACCCAGTACTTC
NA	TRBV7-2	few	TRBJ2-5	CASSLDPEETQYF	TGTGCCAGCAGCTTAGACCCCGAAGAGACCCAGTACTTC